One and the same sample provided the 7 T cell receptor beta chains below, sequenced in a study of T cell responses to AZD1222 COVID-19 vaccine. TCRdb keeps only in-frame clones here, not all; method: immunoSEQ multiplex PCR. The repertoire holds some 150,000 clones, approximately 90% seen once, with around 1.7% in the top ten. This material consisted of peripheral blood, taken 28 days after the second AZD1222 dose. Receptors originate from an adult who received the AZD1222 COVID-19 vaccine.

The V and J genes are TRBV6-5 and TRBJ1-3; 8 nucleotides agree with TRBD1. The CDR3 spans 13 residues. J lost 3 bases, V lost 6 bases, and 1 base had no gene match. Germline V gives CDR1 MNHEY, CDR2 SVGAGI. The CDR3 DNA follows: TGTGCCAGCAGCGGACAGGGTGGAAACACCATATATTTT. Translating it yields CASSGQGGNTIYF.

The CDR3 nucleotides are TGTGCCAGCAGTTTTTCACTTGGCGAGCAGTACTTC. Protein: CASSFSLGEQYF. The gene calls are TRBV12-3 or TRBV12-4 and TRBJ2-7; D gene ambiguous. V was clipped by 3 bases and J by 6 bases, with 9 bases between them. The CDR3 runs to 12 residues.

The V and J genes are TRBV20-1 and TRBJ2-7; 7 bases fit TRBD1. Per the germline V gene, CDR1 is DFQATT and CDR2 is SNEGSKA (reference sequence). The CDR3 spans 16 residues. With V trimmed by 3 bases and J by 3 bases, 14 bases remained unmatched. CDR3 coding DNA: TGCAGTGCTAGTCGTAAGGGGGCCATTCACATCTACGAGCAGTACTTC. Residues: CSASRKGAIHIYEQYF.

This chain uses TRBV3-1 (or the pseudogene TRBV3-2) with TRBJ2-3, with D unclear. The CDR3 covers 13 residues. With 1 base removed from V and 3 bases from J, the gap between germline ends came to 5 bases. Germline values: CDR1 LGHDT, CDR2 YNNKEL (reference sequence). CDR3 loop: CASSQVTTDTQYF. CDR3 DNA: TGTGCCAGCAGCCAAGTAACAACAGATACGCAGTATTTT.

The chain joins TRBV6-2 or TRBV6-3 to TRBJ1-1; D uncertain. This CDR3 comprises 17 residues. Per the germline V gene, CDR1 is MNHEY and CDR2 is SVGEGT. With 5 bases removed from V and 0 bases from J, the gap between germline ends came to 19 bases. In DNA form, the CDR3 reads TGTGCCAGCAGTAACTGGAACAGTTTCCTAATGAACACTGAAGCTTTCTTT. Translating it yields CASSNWNSFLMNTEAFF.

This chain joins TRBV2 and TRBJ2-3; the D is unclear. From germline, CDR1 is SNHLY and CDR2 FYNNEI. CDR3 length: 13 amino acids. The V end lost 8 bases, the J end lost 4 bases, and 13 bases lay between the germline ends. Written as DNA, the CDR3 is TGTGCCAGCCACCGGTTAGTTTCAGATACGCAGTATTTT. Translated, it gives CASHRLVSDTQYF.

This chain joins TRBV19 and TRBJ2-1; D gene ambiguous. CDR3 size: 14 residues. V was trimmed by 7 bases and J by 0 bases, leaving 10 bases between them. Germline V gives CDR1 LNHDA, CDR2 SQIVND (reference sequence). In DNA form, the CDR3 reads TGTGCCAGTACTGCCGGAGACTCCTACAATGAGCAGTTCTTC. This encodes CASTAGDSYNEQFF.